This record covers a single TCR beta chain. Per germline, CDR1 LNHDA and CDR2 SQIVND (reference sequence). The ends were cut back, 7 bases at V and 2 bases at J, with 12 bases in the middle. This CDR3 region has 14 residues. The time point is: recipient sample about 28 days before transplant, after cytoreduction. Clones were read by immunoSEQ multiplex PCR, and TCRdb kept only the in-frame ones, dropping some. The data contain approximately 28,000 clones, more than 65% of them singletons. The sample is drawn from a study of T cell clonotyping in hematopoietic cell transplantation. Specimen: peripheral blood mononuclear cells, collected before stem cell transplant. The clonotype originates from a woman aged 55-69 years with acute myeloid leukemia. Some clones in this sample may be carry-over from other donors' samples. The chain uses TRBV19 and TRBJ1-5; D call uncertain. CDR3 nucleotides: TGTGCCAGTAAGGCACGGAGGGGCAATCAGCCCCAGCATTTT. Translating gives CASKARRGNQPQHF.